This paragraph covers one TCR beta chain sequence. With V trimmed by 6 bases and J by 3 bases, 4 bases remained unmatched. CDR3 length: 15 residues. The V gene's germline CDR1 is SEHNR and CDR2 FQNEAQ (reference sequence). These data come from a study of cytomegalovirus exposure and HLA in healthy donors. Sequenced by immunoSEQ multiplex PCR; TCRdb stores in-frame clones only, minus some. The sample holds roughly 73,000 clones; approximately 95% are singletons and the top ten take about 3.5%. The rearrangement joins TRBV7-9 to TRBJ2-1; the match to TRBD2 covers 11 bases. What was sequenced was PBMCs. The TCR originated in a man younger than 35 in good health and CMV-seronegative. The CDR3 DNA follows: TGTGCCAGCAGTTTTACTAGCGGGGGCTACAATGAGCAGTTCTTC. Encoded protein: CASSFTSGGYNEQFF. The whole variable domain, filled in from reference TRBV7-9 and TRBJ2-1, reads DTGVSQNPRHKITKRGQNVTFRCDPISEHNRLYWYRQTLGQGPEFLTYFQNEAQLEKSRLLSDRFSAERPKGSFSTLEIQRTEQGDSAMYLCASSFTSGGYNEQFFGPGTRLTVL.